Below are 24 T cell receptor beta chains sequenced from a single sample in a study of cytomegalovirus exposure and HLA in healthy donors. The PCR made use of 60 Vbeta and 13 Jbeta primers. Here immunoSEQ multiplex PCR was the method, and the copy in TCRdb shows in-frame clones only, minus some. The repertoire shows some 48,000 clones; the top ten hold roughly 6.1%. Sequencing used PBMCs. The receptors here all came from a male donor in good health and CMV-seropositive.

This sequence joins TRBV7-9 and TRBJ2-3; D remains unclear. The CDR3 contains 15 residues. The V and J ends lost 5 bases and 3 bases respectively, with 15 bases between them. Germline assignment: CDR1 SEHNR and CDR2 FQNEAQ (reference sequence). The CDR3 spells CASSKNTMRTDTQYF. The CDR3 DNA follows: TGTGCCAGCAGCAAAAACACAATGAGGACAGATACGCAGTATTTT.

V gene TRBV19 combines with J gene TRBJ1-2; no firm D call. CDR1 is LNHDA, CDR2 SQIVND, per germline (reference sequence). The CDR3 runs 13 residues. With 5 bases removed from V and 4 bases from J, the gap between germline ends came to 11 bases. The CDR3 nucleotides read TGTGCCAGTAGTCCAACAGACACCTATGGCTACACCTTC. Encoded protein: CASSPTDTYGYTF.

The J gene is TRBJ2-5, the V gene TRBV11-3, with TRBD1 matching over 7 bases. The better agreement between TRBJ2-7 and the DNA end casts doubt on the J call. CDR1 and CDR2 from the germline V gene are SGHNT and YENEEA. This CDR3 spans 14 amino acids. CDR3 DNA: TGTGCCAGCAGCCCCTGGGACAGACCCTACGAGCAGTACTTC. It translates to CASSPWDRPYEQYF.

The CDR3 DNA follows: TGTGCCAGCAGTGAATCCCGGGGAGAGCACACAGATACGCAGTATTTT. As protein: CASSESRGEHTDTQYF. This sequence joins TRBV25-1 and TRBJ2-3; the D gene is possibly TRBD2 (5 bases). This CDR3 comprises 16 residues. Deletions cut 1 base from V and 2 bases from J, with 13 bases between. CDR1 and CDR2 from the germline V gene are MGHDK and SYGVNS.

The chain carries TRBV5-6 and TRBJ1-1; a weak D match, TRBD1 (6 bases). CDR3 size: 16 residues. V shed 2 bases and J shed 4 bases, with 18 bases lying between them. Germline CDR1 SGHDT, CDR2 YYEEEE. CDR3 sequence (DNA): TGTGCCAGCAGCTTCCCAACAGGGAGGGCCGGCACTGAAGCTTTCTTT. Its protein product is CASSFPTGRAGTEAFF.

The chain joins TRBV11-2 to TRBJ1-2; TRBD1 agrees at 7 bases. With 7 bases clipped from V and 4 bases from J, the junction kept 9 bases outside the gene matches. The CDR3 totals 14 residues. Germline CDR1 and CDR2: SGHAT and FQNNGV. The CDR3 nucleotides read TGTGCCAGCAACCCCAGACAGGGCGGCTATGGCTACACCTTC. Translated, it gives CASNPRQGGYGYTF.

This chain joins TRBV5-6 and TRBJ1-2; 11 nucleotides align to TRBD1. CDR3 size: 18 residues. The germline V gene encodes CDR1 SGHDT and CDR2 YYEEEE. The V segment lost 3 bases and the J segment 3 bases; nucleotides outside the gene matches: 13. The CDR3, as DNA: TGTGCCAGCAGCTCGTTTCGGACAGGGGGCTCCCTAGACTATGGCTACACCTTC. Translated, it gives CASSSFRTGGSLDYGYTF.

This chain links TRBV6-4 with TRBJ1-2; 7 positions agree with TRBD1. The CDR3 spans 15 residues. Germline CDR1 is MRHNA and CDR2 is SNTAGT. V lost 5 bases and J lost 6; bases outside the gene matches: 12. CDR3 in amino acids: CASSLHIDRVDGYTF. CDR3 bases: TGTGCCAGCAGTCTCCACATCGACAGGGTTGATGGCTACACCTTC.

The chain links TRBV7-9 to TRBJ2-1, with 9 positions matching TRBD2. J gave up 5 bases and V 5 bases, and 7 bases lay outside the gene matches. The germline V gene encodes CDR1 SEHNR and CDR2 FQNEAQ (reference sequence). There are 15 residues in the CDR3. The CDR3 reads CASSPALAGNNEQFF. The CDR3 region has the DNA TGTGCCAGCAGCCCCGCGCTAGCGGGAAACAATGAGCAGTTCTTC.

This chain connects TRBV9 to TRBJ2-5; TRBD2 matches 9 bases. Unmatched junction bases numbered 2, after V lost 0 bases and J lost 2 bases. The germline V gene has CDR1 SGDLS and CDR2 YYNGEE. CDR3 length equals 15 residues. In DNA form, the CDR3 reads TGTGCCAGCAGCGTAGGGACTAGCGATCAAGAGACCCAGTACTTC. Residues: CASSVGTSDQETQYF.

This chain uses TRBV7-6 with TRBJ2-5, with TRBD2 matching 12 bases. This CDR3 has 15 amino acids. CDR1 is SGHVS and CDR2 is FNYEAQ in the germline V gene. With V trimmed by 7 bases and J by 4 bases, 7 bases remained unmatched. This CDR3 reads CASTHSGLAGETQYF. CDR3 DNA sequence: TGTGCCAGCACTCACTCGGGACTAGCGGGAGAGACCCAGTACTTC. The full variable domain, rest sourced from reference TRBV7-6 and TRBJ2-5, is GAGVSQSPRYKVTKRGQDVALRCDPISGHVSLYWYRQALGQGPEFLTYFNYEAQQDKSGLPNDRFSAERPEGSISTLTIQRTEQRDSAMYRCASTHSGLAGETQYFGPGTRLLVL.

The chain couples TRBV5-1 to TRBJ2-5; the D gene is possibly TRBD1 (5 bases). V was trimmed by 6 bases and J by 4 bases, leaving 13 bases between them. Looked up from germline, CDR1 is SGHRS and CDR2 is YFSETQ. The CDR3 has 13 residues. The CDR3 loop reads CASNTGTSETQYF. CDR3 DNA sequence: TGCGCCAGCAATACAGGAACCTCAGAGACCCAGTACTTC.

This chain links TRBV28 with TRBJ1-3; D is ambiguous. The V gene's germline CDR1 is MDHEN and CDR2 SYDVKM. The V gene lost 6 bases and the J gene lost 4 bases, with 13 bases spanning the gap. The CDR3 contains 14 residues. Written as DNA, the CDR3 is TGTGCCAGCAGGGAGGGCGGAGAGGGAAACACCATATATTTT. It is translated as CASREGGEGNTIYF. The whole variable domain, filled in from reference TRBV28 and TRBJ1-3, reads DVKVTQSSRYLVKRTGEKVFLECVQDMDHENMFWYRQDPGLGLRLIYFSYDVKMKEKGDIPEGYSVSREKKERFSLILESASTNQTSMYLCASREGGEGNTIYFGEGSWLTVV.

The gene calls are TRBV7-8 and TRBJ1-5; 10 bases fit TRBD1. J lost 0 bases, V lost 1 base, and 6 bases had no gene match. The CDR3 loop spans 18 amino acids. Germline assignment: CDR1 SGHVS and CDR2 FQNEAQ. The CDR3 loop is CASSLGTGGSYSNQPQHF. CDR3 DNA sequence: TGTGCCAGCAGCTTAGGGACAGGGGGTTCATATAGCAATCAGCCCCAGCATTTT. Looking up the rest from reference TRBV7-8 and TRBJ1-5 gives the full variable domain: GAGVSQSPRYKVAKRGQDVALRCDPISGHVSLFWYQQALGQGPEFLTYFQNEAQLDKSGLPSDRFFAERPEGSVSTLKIQRTQQEDSAVYLCASSLGTGGSYSNQPQHFGDGTRLSIL.

CDR3: CASSYSGAYTEAFF. The CDR3 region has the DNA TGTGCCAGCAGTTACTCTGGGGCGTACACTGAAGCTTTCTTT. This chain links TRBV6-6 with TRBJ1-1; tentatively, D is TRBD1 (5 bases). Trimming stripped 0 bases from V and 3 bases from J, with 8 bases between. The CDR3 is 14 residues long. In germline, CDR1 is MNHNY, CDR2 SVGAGI (reference sequence).

The chain uses TRBV10-1 and TRBJ2-2, with D possibly being TRBD1 (6 bases). The germline V gene has CDR1 WNHNN and CDR2 SYGVQD (reference sequence). The ends were cut back, 4 bases at V and 1 base at J, with 10 bases in the middle. CDR3 size: 15 residues. Here the CDR3 reads CASSGQGLNTGELFF. In nucleotides, the CDR3 is TGCGCCAGCAGTGGGCAGGGGTTGAACACCGGGGAGCTGTTTTTT.

The chain employs TRBV7-3 and TRBJ2-5; no definite D call. Germline assignment: CDR1 SGHTA and CDR2 FQGTGA. The CDR3 loop spans 13 amino acids. The V gene lost 0 bases and the J gene lost 5 bases, with 7 bases spanning the gap. CDR3 protein: CASSLTPMETQYF. The CDR3, as DNA: TGTGCCAGCAGCTTAACCCCCATGGAGACCCAGTACTTC. Variable domain in full (rest from reference TRBV7-3 and TRBJ2-5): GAGVSQTPSNKVTEKGKYVELRCDPISGHTALYWYRQSLGQGPEFLIYFQGTGAADDSGLPNDRFFAVRPEGSVSTLKIQRTERGDSAVYLCASSLTPMETQYFGPGTRLLVL.

The J gene is TRBJ2-1, the V gene TRBV9, with a weak D call TRBD1 (6 bases). CDR1 SGDLS and CDR2 YYNGEE come from the germline V gene. The CDR3 length is 15 residues. V was pared by 3 bases and J by 5 bases, with 15 bases between. CDR3 in amino acids: CASSAQGMGDNEQFF. The CDR3 coding sequence is TGTGCCAGCAGCGCACAGGGTATGGGGGACAATGAGCAGTTCTTC.

On this clone: Mismatch with germline at one junction end may stem from a read error. J is TRBJ1-4 and V is TRBV4-1; D unclear. This CDR3 contains 15 residues. Germline loops: CDR1 MGHRA, CDR2 YSYEKL. The CDR3 DNA reads TGCGCCAGCGGCCAAGAACCGAGGGAATATGAAAAACTGTTTTTT. Encoded protein: CASGQEPREYEKLFF.

The rearrangement joins TRBV27 to TRBJ2-7; tentative D call: TRBD1 (6 bases). Per the germline V gene, CDR1 is MNHEY and CDR2 is SMNVEV (reference sequence). The CDR3 runs to 13 residues. The V end lost 5 bases, the J end lost 5 bases, and 13 bases lay between the germline ends. CDR3 residues: CASSPTGIDEQYF. CDR3 sequence (DNA): TGTGCCAGCAGTCCCACAGGGATCGACGAGCAGTACTTC.

The V and J genes are TRBV5-1 and TRBJ2-3; D not resolved. Germline CDR1 reads SGHRS; CDR2 reads YFSETQ. V shed 4 bases and J shed 5 bases, with 11 bases lying between them. There are 13 residues in the CDR3. Here the CDR3 DNA reads TGCGCCAGCAGCCCCCTGAGTGGAGATACGCAGTATTTT. Its translation: CASSPLSGDTQYF.

This chain uses TRBV19 with TRBJ1-1, with D maybe TRBD1 (5 bases). From germline, CDR1 is LNHDA and CDR2 SQIVND (reference sequence). V dropped 2 bases and J dropped 6 bases, with 16 bases sitting between them. This CDR3 has 15 residues. CDR3 nucleotide sequence: TGTGCCAGTAGTATATTGGAGACAGCTGGGGCTGAAGCTTTCTTT. Translated: CASSILETAGAEAFF.

This chain joins TRBV10-3 and TRBJ2-3; TRBD2 is a possible D gene (6 bases). Trimming took off 8 bases at V and 0 bases at J, with 21 bases between the two ends. The germline CDR1 and CDR2 sequences are ENHRY and SYGVKD. This CDR3 spans 17 amino acids. CDR3 in amino acids: CAIRPGLLPPSTDTQYF. In nucleotides, the CDR3 is TGTGCCATCCGACCGGGACTCTTGCCCCCTAGCACAGATACGCAGTATTTT.

The genes are TRBV7-9 and TRBJ2-7; the match to TRBD1 covers 7 bases. Germline V CDR1 and CDR2: SEHNR, FQNEAQ (reference sequence). The CDR3 runs to 16 residues. V lost 3 bases and J lost 1; bases outside the gene matches: 9. The CDR3 here is CASSFEQGLLSYEQYF. The CDR3 coding sequence is TGTGCCAGCAGCTTTGAACAGGGGTTACTATCCTACGAGCAGTACTTC. The whole variable domain, filled in from reference TRBV7-9 and TRBJ2-7, reads DTGVSQNPRHKITKRGQNVTFRCDPISEHNRLYWYRQTLGQGPEFLTYFQNEAQLEKSRLLSDRFSAERPKGSFSTLEIQRTEQGDSAMYLCASSFEQGLLSYEQYFGPGTRLTVT.